Presented here are 10 T cell receptor beta chains from one specimen sequenced in a study of cytomegalovirus exposure and HLA in healthy donors. PCR amplification relied on 60 Vbeta primers (plus 13 Jbeta primers). Clones were read by immunoSEQ multiplex PCR, and TCRdb kept only the in-frame ones, dropping some. This table has roughly 110,000 clones, over 60% appearing once. The sequenced sample was PBMCs. All receptors derive from a female donor in good health and CMV-seronegative.

This chain uses TRBV7-8 with TRBJ1-5; 8 bases align to TRBD1. Per the germline V gene, CDR1 is SGHVS and CDR2 is FQNEAQ. J gave up 6 bases and V 5 bases, and 9 bases lay outside the gene matches. This CDR3 is built from 15 residues. The CDR3 DNA reads as TGTGCCAGCAGCCCGACCGGGACAGGACGTCAGCCCCAGCATTTT. This translates into CASSPTGTGRQPQHF.

The chain couples TRBV4-1 to TRBJ2-1; 13 positions agree with TRBD2. J lost 10 bases, V lost 0 bases, and 6 bases had no gene match. Germline V gives CDR1 MGHRA, CDR2 YSYEKL. The CDR3 extends over 16 amino acids. The CDR3 loop is CASSQELAGGPGEQFF. CDR3 sequence (DNA): TGCGCCAGCAGCCAAGAACTAGCGGGGGGGCCTGGGGAGCAGTTCTTC.

This chain links TRBV19 with TRBJ2-3; perhaps TRBD2 as D (6 bases). Trimming pared 8 bases from V and 4 bases from J, leaving 16 bases between. CDR3 length equals 14 residues. Germline V lookup: CDR1 LNHDA, CDR2 SQIVND (reference sequence). Here the CDR3 DNA reads TGTGCCAGTGGGTACGGGACTCAACCAGATACGCAGTATTTT. It codes for CASGYGTQPDTQYF.

This clone was detected only once. The chain links TRBV15 to TRBJ2-7; no firm D call. V was trimmed by 7 bases and J by 0 bases, leaving 16 bases between them. CDR3 length: 15 residues. Per the germline V gene, CDR1 is LNHNV and CDR2 is YYDKDF (reference sequence). The CDR3 region is CATNPLTSSSYEQYF. DNA for the CDR3: TGTGCCACCAATCCGCTCACTTCGAGCTCCTACGAGCAGTACTTC. Complete variable domain (other parts from reference TRBV15 and TRBJ2-7): DAMVIQNPRYQVTQFGKPVTLSCSQTLNHNVMYWYQQKSSQAPKLLFHYYDKDFNNEADTPDNFQSRRPNTSFCFLDIRSPGLGDTAMYLCATNPLTSSSYEQYFGPGTRLTVT.

The chain couples TRBV14 to TRBJ2-3; perhaps TRBD2 as D (5 bases). The CDR3 contains 15 residues. Trimming shortened V by 2 bases and J by 2 bases, and 11 bases separated the two germline ends. CDR1 and CDR2 (germline): SGHDN, FVKESK. The CDR3 coding sequence is TGTGCCAGCAGCCAATACGGGGTGATCACAGATACGCAGTATTTT. Protein product: CASSQYGVITDTQYF.

The chain recombines TRBV5-1 with TRBJ1-1; 7 nucleotides align to TRBD1. The junction had 2 bases not matched to a gene; V was cut back by 2 bases and J by 1 base. Per germline, CDR1 SGHRS and CDR2 YFSETQ. The CDR3 spans 14 residues. CDR3 nucleotide sequence: TGCGCCAGCAGCTTTCAGGGGGGGAACACTGAAGCTTTCTTT. This sequence encodes CASSFQGGNTEAFF.

This clone occurred once. The chain recombines TRBV19 with TRBJ2-1; D is possibly TRBD2 (5 bases). The germline V gene encodes CDR1 LNHDA and CDR2 SQIVND (reference sequence). The CDR3 runs 16 residues. Trimming stripped 1 base from V and 2 bases from J, with 12 bases between. The CDR3, as DNA: TGTGCCAGTAGTATAGTGGGAGTCGGAGCCTACAATGAGCAGTTCTTC. Residues: CASSIVGVGAYNEQFF.

This clone turned up a few times. The V and J genes are TRBV18 and TRBJ1-1; 9 positions match TRBD1. The CDR3 is 15 residues long. Germline V CDR1 and CDR2: KGHSH, LQKENI. The J segment lost 7 bases and the V segment lost 5 bases, leaving 11 bases of the junction unmatched. CDR3 nucleotides: TGTGCCAGCTCAGCACTTCTCGACAGGGGGAATGAAGCTTTCTTT. It is translated as CASSALLDRGNEAFF.

The J gene is TRBJ2-7, the V gene TRBV28, with TRBD2 matching over 11 bases. Trimming cost V 7 bases and J 4 bases; bases outside gene matches: 9. Per the germline V gene, CDR1 is MDHEN and CDR2 is SYDVKM. The CDR3 is 15 residues long. The DNA for the CDR3 is TGTGCCAGCAACAGCCCTAGCGGGGGGAGGTACGAGCAGTACTTC. Its protein is CASNSPSGGRYEQYF.

The genes are TRBV19 and TRBJ2-6, with 9 bases matching TRBD1. Germline V lookup: CDR1 LNHDA, CDR2 SQIVND (reference sequence). The J segment lost 4 bases and the V segment lost 10 bases, leaving 26 bases of the junction unmatched. This CDR3 region has 21 residues. The chain's CDR3 is CATSSPAGTGKLLGGANVLTF. The CDR3 DNA reads TGTGCCACAAGTTCGCCGGCGGGGACAGGGAAGCTTTTGGGAGGGGCCAACGTCCTGACTTTC.